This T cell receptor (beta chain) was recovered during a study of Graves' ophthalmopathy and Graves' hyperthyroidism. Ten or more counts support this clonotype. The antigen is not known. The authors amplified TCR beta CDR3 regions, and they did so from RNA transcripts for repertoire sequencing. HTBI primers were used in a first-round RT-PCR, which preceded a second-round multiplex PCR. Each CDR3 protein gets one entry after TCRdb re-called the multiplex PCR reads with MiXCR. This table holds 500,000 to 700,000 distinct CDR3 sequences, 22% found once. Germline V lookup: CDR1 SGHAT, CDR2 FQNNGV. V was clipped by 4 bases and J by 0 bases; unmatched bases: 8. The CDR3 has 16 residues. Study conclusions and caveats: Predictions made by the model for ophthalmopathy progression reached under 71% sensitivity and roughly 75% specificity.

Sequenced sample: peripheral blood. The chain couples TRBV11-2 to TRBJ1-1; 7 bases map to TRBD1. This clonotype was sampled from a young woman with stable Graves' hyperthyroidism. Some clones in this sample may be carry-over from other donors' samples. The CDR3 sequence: CASSSTGQGVNTEAFF. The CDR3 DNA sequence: TGTGCCAGCAGCTCGACAGGGCAAGGGGTGAACACTGAAGCTTTCTTT.